Only a few counts were recorded for the clone carrying this T cell receptor beta chain. Its matching antigen is unknown. This CDR3 is built from 14 residues. CDR1 is SGHVS and CDR2 is FNYEAQ in the germline V gene. Losses at the gene ends were 1 base for V and 7 bases for J; bases not matched to a gene: 3. This record comes from a study of cytomegalovirus exposure and HLA in healthy donors. Findings and caveats of the study: Per published accounts, TCR beta sequences correctly predicted the HLA-A and HLA-B alleles of most subjects.

Primers included in the PCR were 60 Vbeta and 13 Jbeta primers. TCRdb keeps only in-frame clones here, not all; method: immunoSEQ multiplex PCR. This sample carries 150,000 to 200,000 clones, 70% to 80% of them seen once, and the ten largest clones take roughly 1.5%. This chain joins TRBV7-6 and TRBJ1-5; TRBD1 matches 8 bases. The sample comprised PBMCs. The clonotype originates from a man aged 40-55 years in good health and CMV-seronegative. The CDR3 spells CASSLEGQGQPQHF. The CDR3 nucleotides are TGTGCCAGCAGCTTAGAAGGACAGGGCCAGCCCCAGCATTTT.